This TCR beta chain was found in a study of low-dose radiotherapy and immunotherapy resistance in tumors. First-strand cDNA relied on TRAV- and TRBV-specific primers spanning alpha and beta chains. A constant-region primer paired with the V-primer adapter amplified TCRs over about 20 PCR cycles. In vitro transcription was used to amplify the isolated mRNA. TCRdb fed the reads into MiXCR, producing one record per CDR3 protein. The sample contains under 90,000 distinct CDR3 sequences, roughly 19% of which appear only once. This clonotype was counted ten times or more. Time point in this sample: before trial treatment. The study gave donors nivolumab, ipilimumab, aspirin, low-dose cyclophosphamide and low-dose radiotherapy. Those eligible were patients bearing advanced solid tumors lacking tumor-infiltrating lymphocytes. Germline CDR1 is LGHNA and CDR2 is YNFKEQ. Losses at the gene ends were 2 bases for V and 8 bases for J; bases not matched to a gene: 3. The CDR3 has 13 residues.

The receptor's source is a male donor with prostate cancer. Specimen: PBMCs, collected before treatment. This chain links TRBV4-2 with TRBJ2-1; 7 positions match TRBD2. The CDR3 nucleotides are TGTGCCAGCAGCCAACCCGGACTAGATGAGCAGTTCTTC. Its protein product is CASSQPGLDEQFF.